The TCR beta chain described here comes from a study of blood T cell repertoires in COVID-19. As for the study in general: T cells, B-cell-depleted T cells, or PBMCs provided the cDNA or gDNA that served as material.

Here immunoSEQ multiplex PCR was the method, and the copy in TCRdb shows in-frame clones only, minus some. The table records roughly 180,000 clones, under 85% of them present only once. Trimming removed 5 bases at V and 7 bases at J, with 15 bases between. Per germline, CDR1 SEHNR and CDR2 FQNEAQ (reference sequence). CDR3 length equals 14 residues. This chain uses TRBV7-9 with TRBJ2-1; tentatively, D is TRBD2 (5 bases). The sample taken for sequencing was peripheral blood. The TCR comes from a man between 60 and 75 years old who had recovered from COVID-19. CDR3 nucleotide sequence: TGTGCCAGCAGCCTGCCGGGGTTTAATAATGAGCAGTTCTTC. Protein: CASSLPGFNNEQFF.